Below are 23 T cell receptor beta chains sequenced from a single sample in a study of blood T cells in healthy people across ages (dated by TCRdb to the mid-2010s). The library was built by means of 5' RACE. Sequencing was carried out with an Illumina HiSeq 2500. A second PCR of roughly 6 to 12 cycles was run with a J-beta primer mix and a sample-barcoded 5' primer. TCRdb applied fastp at Q25 and MiXCR to the public reads, then kept only in-frame beta chains. Identical CDR3 protein sequences are pooled into one entry, listed with their most common genes and DNA. The sample table shows about 900,000 distinct CDR3 sequences, and roughly 50% are seen once. The biggest ten clones account for 13% of the sample. The sequenced sample consisted of blood. The receptors shown here come from a man aged 30 to 45 in good health.

The chain links TRBV3-1 to TRBJ2-7, with D unclear. Looked up from germline, CDR1 is LGHDT and CDR2 is YNNKEL (reference sequence). The CDR3 sequence is 15 residues long. Between the trimmed V and J ends, which lost 0 bases and 3 bases, there was a span of 12 bases. The CDR3 nucleotides read TGTGCCAGCAGCCAAGACGGCGCGAGGATCTACGAGCAGTACTTC. This codes for CASSQDGARIYEQYF.

Turning to this clonotype: The junction and the germline gene differ at one end; a read error may be behind it. The gene calls are TRBV20-1 and TRBJ1-5; D might be TRBD1 (5 bases). Germline V gene lookup returns CDR1 DFQATT and CDR2 SNEGSKA (reference sequence). This CDR3 spans 14 amino acids. In nucleotides, the CDR3 is TGCAGCCCAGAACCGACAGTTAGCAATCAGCCCCGGCATTTT. This codes for CSPEPTVSNQPRHF.

Only a few counts were recorded for this clonotype. The gene calls are TRBV24-1 and TRBJ2-1; 8 nucleotides line up with TRBD1. Germline CDR1 reads KGHDR; CDR2 reads SFDVKD. V lost 7 bases to trimming and J lost 4 bases; unmatched junction nucleotides: 2. The CDR3 loop spans 13 amino acids. The CDR3 region has the DNA TGTGCCACCAGGACAGGGGCGTACAATGAGCAGTTCTTC. Encoded protein: CATRTGAYNEQFF.

In this sample, this clonotype turned up many times. The rearrangement links TRBV12-3 or TRBV12-4 to TRBJ1-2, with D perhaps TRBD1 (5 bases). The CDR3 sequence is 12 residues long. The V gene lost 5 bases and the J gene lost 8 bases, with 12 bases spanning the gap. The CDR3 nucleotides read TGTGCCAGCAGTCGTCCAGGGAAGGGCTACACCTTC. Protein sequence: CASSRPGKGYTF.

The chain recombines TRBV14 with TRBJ1-2; D remains unclear. The germline CDR1 and CDR2 sequences are SGHDN and FVKESK. V shed 0 bases and J shed 8 bases, with 10 bases lying between them. This CDR3 comprises 13 residues. DNA for the CDR3: TGTGCCAGCAGCCAAGACGTGGGTTTCGGCTACACCTTC. As protein: CASSQDVGFGYTF.

This clonotype was seen more than once but under ten times. The CDR3, as DNA: TGTGCCAGCAGCTTAGGGGGACTAGCGGGGCTCCACGAGCAGTACTTC. Encoded protein: CASSLGGLAGLHEQYF. This chain links TRBV13 with TRBJ2-7; 13 bases align to TRBD2. Germline values: CDR1 PRHDT, CDR2 FYEKMQ (reference sequence). This CDR3 is 16 amino acids long. The V and J ends lost 0 bases and 5 bases, in that order; junction bases with no gene match: 4.

The CDR3: CSAKGGPQPQHF. The DNA of the CDR3 is TGCAGTGCTAAAGGGGGGCCCCAGCCCCAGCATTTT. The chain uses TRBV20-1 and TRBJ1-5; D might be TRBD1 (6 bases). The CDR3 loop spans 12 amino acids. Between the trimmed V and J ends, which lost 4 bases and 7 bases, there was a span of 11 bases. Germline V CDR1 and CDR2: DFQATT, SNEGSKA (reference sequence).

This clonotype was detected once. The chain is built from TRBV11-2 and TRBJ2-2; tentatively, D is TRBD1 or TRBD2 (6 bases each). The V end was cut by 0 bases, the J end by 4 bases, with 9 bases between. The CDR3 is made up of 15 amino acids. Germline V gene lookup returns CDR1 SGHAT and CDR2 FQNNGV. The CDR3 spells CASSLDPGATGELFF. The CDR3, as DNA: TGTGCCAGCAGCTTAGACCCGGGGGCCACCGGGGAGCTGTTTTTT.

This clonotype was counted a few times. The rearrangement uses TRBV20-1 and TRBJ2-7, with 9 bases fitting TRBD1. V trimming: 2 bases; J trimming: 2 bases; junction bases outside the gene matches: 10. CDR1 and CDR2 from the germline V gene are DFQATT and SNEGSKA (reference sequence). The CDR3 extends over 16 amino acids. The CDR3 DNA reads TGCAGTGCTAGAACAGGGGGCAACCGACCTCCCTACGAGCAGTACTTC. Its translation: CSARTGGNRPPYEQYF.

The V and J genes are TRBV6-1 and TRBJ2-1; 10 nucleotides agree with TRBD1. The CDR3 sequence is 14 residues long. Germline loops: CDR1 MNHNS, CDR2 SASEGT. Unmatched junction bases numbered 11, after V lost 6 bases and J lost 12 bases. This chain's CDR3 is CASRTGTGAIWQFF. As DNA, the CDR3 is TGTGCCAGCAGGACCGGGACAGGGGCGATCTGGCAGTTCTTC.

Of note for this clonotype: The junction shows a germline mismatch at one end, possibly a read error. The rearrangement joins TRBV7-9 to TRBJ2-7, with D unresolved. The CDR3 totals 12 residues. The germline gives CDR1 SEHNR, CDR2 FQNEAQ (reference sequence). The CDR3 sequence: CTSSLVVYEQYF. In DNA form, the CDR3 reads TGTACCAGCAGCTTAGTCGTCTACGAGCAGTACTTC.

This clonotype was seen a single time. The chain links TRBV4-2 to TRBJ2-2; D possibly corresponds to TRBD1 (5 bases). This CDR3 spans 15 amino acids. Trimming pared 1 base from V and 5 bases from J, leaving 11 bases between. The V gene's germline CDR1 is LGHNA and CDR2 YNFKEQ. DNA of the CDR3: TGTGCCAGCAGCCAAGGCAACGACAGAACCGGGGAGCTGTTTTTT. Its protein is CASSQGNDRTGELFF.

The chain couples TRBV4-3 to TRBJ2-3; 7 nucleotides match TRBD2. The CDR3 runs 17 residues. The germline CDR1 and CDR2 sequences are LGHNA and YSLEER. V lost 1 base to trimming and J lost 1 base; unmatched junction nucleotides: 8. CDR3 residues: CASSQGATAGGTDTQYF. CDR3 DNA sequence: TGCGCCAGCAGCCAAGGGGCGACTGCGGGAGGCACAGATACGCAGTATTTT.

The chain links TRBV15 to TRBJ2-3; D may correspond to TRBD1 or TRBD2 (5 bases each). Trimming stripped 1 base from V and 3 bases from J, with 11 bases between. The germline gives CDR1 LNHNV, CDR2 YYDKDF (reference sequence). The CDR3 loop spans 15 amino acids. The CDR3 DNA follows: TGTGCCACCAGCAGAGCTTATGGGGGTACAGATACGCAGTATTTT. Protein: CATSRAYGGTDTQYF.

The chain is built from TRBV7-2 and TRBJ1-1; TRBD1 might be the D (6 bases). The V end lost 7 bases, the J end lost 8 bases, and 20 bases lay between the germline ends. This CDR3 is built from 14 residues. Germline assignment: CDR1 SGHTA and CDR2 FQGNSA. The chain's CDR3 is CASIRERGSEEAFF. DNA for the CDR3: TGTGCCAGCATCCGGGAAAGGGGGAGCGAAGAAGCTTTCTTT. The complete variable domain, with remaining parts taken from reference TRBV7-2 and TRBJ1-1, reads GAGVSQSPSNKVTEKGKDVELRCDPISGHTALYWYRQSLGQGLEFLIYFQGNSAPDKSGLPSDRFSAERTGGSVSTLTIQRTQQEDSAVYLCASIRERGSEEAFFGQGTRLTVV.

A few counts support this clonotype. V and J are TRBV3-1 and TRBJ1-1, with D perhaps TRBD1 (5 bases). The CDR3 is 15 amino acids. V lost 3 bases and J lost 3, with 14 bases in between. Germline CDR1 reads LGHDT; CDR2 reads YNNKEL (reference sequence). Here the CDR3 DNA reads TGTGCCAGCAGCCAGTGGGGGACGGGTGACACTGAAGCTTTCTTT. It translates to CASSQWGTGDTEAFF. Using reference TRBV3-1 and TRBJ1-1 for the parts outside the CDR3, the full variable domain is DTAVSQTPKYLVTQMGNDKSIKCEQNLGHDTMYWYKQDSKKFLKIMFSYNNKELIINETVPNRFSPKSPDKAHLNLHINSLELGDSAVYFCASSQWGTGDTEAFFGQGTRLTVV.

The gene calls are TRBV28 and TRBJ2-1; D is possibly TRBD2 (6 bases). V lost 10 bases and J lost 6, with 22 bases in between. The CDR3 totals 15 residues. The V gene's germline CDR1 is MDHEN and CDR2 SYDVKM. The CDR3, as DNA: TGTGCCACCTCTGAAGAGACTAGTCGGGGCAATGAGCAGTTCTTC. Its translation is CATSEETSRGNEQFF.

The V and J genes are TRBV20-1 and TRBJ2-1; no definite D call. The end of the DNA aligns better with TRBJ2-7, so the J call may be wrong. The CDR3 totals 14 residues. The V gene's germline CDR1 is DFQATT and CDR2 SNEGSKA (reference sequence). Here the CDR3 reads CSARGGVGYNEQYF. In DNA, the CDR3 is TGCAGTGCTAGGGGTGGGGTGGGTTACAATGAGCAGTACTTC.

The V and J genes are TRBV3-1 and TRBJ2-7, with 12 nucleotides matching TRBD2. V was clipped by 4 bases and J by 3 bases; unmatched bases: 7. The germline gives CDR1 LGHDT, CDR2 YNNKEL (reference sequence). The CDR3 length is 16 residues. DNA of the CDR3: TGTGCCAGCAGCCCTTTTGGGACTAGCGGGCACTACGAGCAGTACTTC. Protein sequence: CASSPFGTSGHYEQYF.

The rearrangement joins TRBV5-1 to TRBJ2-7; D perhaps matches TRBD2 (7 bases). This CDR3 region has 12 residues. V gave up 3 bases and J gave up 6 bases, with 10 bases separating them. Germline loops: CDR1 SGHRS, CDR2 YFSETQ. The CDR3 loop is CASSWEGGEQYF. CDR3 nucleotides: TGCGCCAGCAGCTGGGAGGGGGGCGAGCAGTACTTC.

V gene TRBV21-1 combines with J gene TRBJ1-5. TRBV21-1 is a pseudogene segment. The CDR3 is made up of 12 amino acids. The CDR3 sequence: CASSRLQQPQHF. In DNA form, the CDR3 reads TGTGCCAGCAGCCGACTTCAGCAGCCCCAGCATTTT.

The CDR3 reads CAWRRDRPIQYF. The CDR3 DNA reads TGTGCCTGGAGAAGGGACCGACCAATCCAGTACTTC. The rearrangement joins TRBV30 to TRBJ2-7, with D perhaps matching TRBD1 or TRBD2 (5 bases each). Germline lookup yields CDR1 GTSNPN and CDR2 SVGIG (reference sequence). This CDR3 is 12 amino acids long. V was trimmed by 3 bases and J by 10 bases, leaving 16 bases between them.

This clonotype was observed a handful of times. This chain joins TRBV5-1 and TRBJ1-5; 9 bases map to TRBD1. The V segment lost 4 bases and the J segment 7 bases; nucleotides outside the gene matches: 9. Germline CDR1 SGHRS, CDR2 YFSETQ. The CDR3 is made up of 15 amino acids. As DNA, the CDR3 is TGCGCCAGCAGCCCCGGGACAGGGACGGCCCAGCCCCAGCATTTT. It encodes CASSPGTGTAQPQHF.